This T cell receptor (beta chain) emerged from a study of blood T cell repertoires in COVID-19. Study at large: Nucleic acid was either cDNA or gDNA, and it came from T cells, B-cell-depleted T cells, or PBMCs.

The ends lost 3 bases at V and 2 bases at J; junction bases unmatched: 12. From germline, CDR1 is MNHEY and CDR2 SVGEGT. The CDR3 is 19 residues long. There are many counts of this clone. In the source study's methods: Amplification with reference gene primers provided the estimates of nucleated cell counts. TCRdb keeps only in-frame clones here, not all; method: immunoSEQ multiplex PCR. For V, J and clone size, that table is used; D and trimming come from the DNA. Here the sample spans around 200,000 clones, 85% to 90% being singletons. V is TRBV6-2 or TRBV6-3 and J is TRBJ2-7, with 14 bases identical to TRBD2. Material for sequencing was peripheral blood. This TCR derives from a woman aged 18-29 years who had recovered from COVID-19. The CDR3 sequence: CASSYSGLAGGGGAYEQYV. DNA for the CDR3: TGTGCCAGCAGTTATTCTGGACTAGCGGGAGGAGGTGGGGCCTACGAGCAGTACGTC.